Described below is a single T cell receptor (beta chain) sequence and its context. These data originate in a study of T cell clones after liver transplantation. Measured with immunoSEQ multiplex PCR; TCRdb has only the in-frame clones, and not every one. The sample consists of under 130,000 clones, approximately 79% of them appearing once. With 1 base removed from V and 4 bases from J, the gap between germline ends came to 6 bases. There are 13 residues in the CDR3. Germline loops: CDR1 SGHVS, CDR2 FNYEAQ. This chain joins TRBV7-6 and TRBJ2-3; D gene unclear. Sequences were derived from CD4+ T cells from blood, sampled around 4 years after liver transplant. This receptor was obtained from a human patient who received a liver transplant. Some of the T cells might come from the graft donor. CDR3 residues: CASSLVLADTQYF. CDR3 in DNA: TGTGCCAGCAGCTTAGTCTTGGCAGATACGCAGTATTTT.